The next 25 T cell receptor beta chains were all read from a single sample in a study of T cells in Graves' hyperthyroidism and ophthalmopathy. From RNA transcripts, TCR beta CDR3 regions were amplified. A first-round RT-PCR of the TCR CDR3 used the HTBI primer set. TCRdb re-derived calls from the multiplex PCR reads in MiXCR, one entry per CDR3 protein. The top ten hold approximately 15% of the sample, which has around 500,000 distinct CDR3 sequences, 14% seen once. Sequenced material: blood. These receptors were collected from a woman aged 35 to 49 with Graves' hyperthyroidism.

This clonotype has more than one count but fewer than ten. The chain uses TRBV4-1 and TRBJ2-2; 9 positions agree with TRBD1. The CDR3 extends over 15 amino acids. The junction had 5 bases not matched to a gene; V was cut back by 3 bases and J by 6 bases. Germline CDR1 and CDR2: MGHRA and YSYEKL. DNA of the CDR3: TGCGCCAGCAGCCATGAACAGGGGGCCCCCGGGGAGCTGTTTTTT. Its protein is CASSHEQGAPGELFF.

The chain employs TRBV6-1 and TRBJ1-1, with 7 bases identical to TRBD1. V was clipped by 0 bases and J by 3 bases; unmatched bases: 4. The CDR3 extends over 15 amino acids. CDR1 and CDR2 from the germline V gene are MNHNS and SASEGT. DNA for the CDR3: TGTGCCAGCAGTGAAGCAGGGGGCGGCGACACTGAAGCTTTCTTT. The encoded protein is CASSEAGGGDTEAFF.

This clonotype was counted at least ten times. The gene calls are TRBV7-8 and TRBJ2-7; either TRBD1 or TRBD2 may supply D (6 bases each). Germline CDR1 reads SGHVS; CDR2 reads FQNEAQ. This CDR3 is 14 amino acids long. V was pared by 2 bases and J by 6 bases, with 14 bases between. This CDR3 is CASSLNRGAGEQYF. DNA of the CDR3: TGTGCCAGCAGCTTAAATAGGGGGGCTGGCGAGCAGTACTTC.

This clonotype was counted a few times. V usage is TRBV6-5 and J usage is TRBJ2-2; possibly TRBD2 for D (6 bases). V was shortened by 1 base and J by 3 bases, with 15 bases between the two germline ends. Germline CDR1 MNHEY, CDR2 SVGAGI. The CDR3 extends over 17 amino acids. Written as DNA, the CDR3 is TGTGCCAGCAGTTACTGGCCCACGGAGGGAGACACCGGGGAGCTGTTTTTT. It codes for CASSYWPTEGDTGELFF.

This clonotype has just a few counts. The rearrangement joins TRBV28 to TRBJ2-3, with D perhaps TRBD2 (6 bases). This CDR3 spans 17 amino acids. Trimming cost V 1 base and J 4 bases, with 18 bases left between them. Germline CDR1 and CDR2: MDHEN and SYDVKM. The CDR3 nucleotides read TGTGCCAGCAGTTTATCCCCCCCGGGACTGGGGGCAGATACGCAGTATTTT. Translating it yields CASSLSPPGLGADTQYF.

V and J are TRBV20-1 and TRBJ1-2; 7 nucleotides agree with TRBD1. V shed 5 bases, J shed 2 bases, and the junction held 2 bases outside the gene matches. The CDR3 is made up of 12 amino acids. Germline loops: CDR1 DFQATT, CDR2 SNEGSKA (reference sequence). The CDR3 here is CSAQGENYGYTF. DNA for the CDR3: TGCAGTGCTCAGGGGGAGAACTATGGCTACACCTTC.

This clonotype has a count of ten or more. The chain combines TRBV5-1 with TRBJ2-1, with D possibly TRBD2 on 6 matching bases. Germline V gene lookup returns CDR1 SGHRS and CDR2 YFSETQ. This CDR3 contains 15 residues. The V gene lost 0 bases and the J gene lost 0 bases, with 7 bases spanning the gap. The CDR3 loop is CASSLASVSYNEQFF. DNA for the CDR3: TGCGCCAGCAGCTTGGCTAGCGTCTCCTACAATGAGCAGTTCTTC.

In this sample, this clonotype turned up many times. V and J are TRBV7-2 and TRBJ2-3; 8 bases match TRBD1. The CDR3 loop spans 14 amino acids. V gave up 4 bases and J gave up 7 bases; unmatched junction bases: 7. CDR1 SGHTA and CDR2 FQGNSA come from the germline V gene. As DNA, the CDR3 is TGTGCCAGCAGCTCTCAGGGGGCGAGCTATACGCAGTATTTT. It yields the protein CASSSQGASYTQYF.

This clonotype was counted ten times or more. J is TRBJ2-5 and V is TRBV7-2, with a tentative D call TRBD2 (5 bases). The CDR3 covers 14 residues. Trimming shortened V by 4 bases and J by 5 bases, and 14 bases separated the two germline ends. Germline CDR1 is SGHTA and CDR2 is FQGNSA. In DNA, the CDR3 is TGTGCCAGCAGCTACTCACACACGGGGGAGACCCAGTACTTC. Protein: CASSYSHTGETQYF.

There are a few counts of this clonotype. The genes are TRBV5-5 and TRBJ2-7; the match to TRBD2 covers 11 bases. The CDR3 loop spans 23 amino acids. The junction had 27 bases not matched to a gene; V was cut back by 4 bases and J by 0 bases. Germline lookup yields CDR1 SGHKS and CDR2 YYEKEE (reference sequence). CDR3 bases: TGTGCCAGCAGCCCGCAACTAGCGGGAGACGGACTCATACAATATGCCAGCTCCTACGAGCAGTACTTC. It translates to CASSPQLAGDGLIQYASSYEQYF.

This clonotype was recorded at least ten times. The CDR3 nucleotides are TGTGCCAGCAGGACTAGCGGGAGGAAGACCCAGTACTTC. Protein sequence: CASRTSGRKTQYF. The chain employs TRBV28 and TRBJ2-5, with TRBD2 matching 13 bases. Germline V gene sequence: CDR1 MDHEN, CDR2 SYDVKM. The ends lost 6 bases at V and 6 bases at J; junction bases unmatched: 1. This CDR3 spans 13 amino acids.

This clonotype was seen many times. The chain combines TRBV20-1 with TRBJ2-3, with unresolved D. This CDR3 region has 14 residues. Looked up from germline, CDR1 is DFQATT and CDR2 is SNEGSKA (reference sequence). V was clipped by 5 bases and J by 6 bases, with 18 bases between them. The CDR3 sequence is CSAQWRIQSDTQYF. CDR3 sequence (DNA): TGCAGTGCTCAATGGCGGATTCAGAGCGATACGCAGTATTTT.

This clonotype was found many times. The chain carries TRBV2 and TRBJ1-2; no clear D gene. The germline V and J ends were trimmed by 2 bases and 8 bases, with 15 bases remaining between them. This CDR3 spans 14 amino acids. Germline CDR1 is SNHLY and CDR2 is FYNNEI. DNA for the CDR3: TGTGCCAGCAGTGAAATTGACACCGTTCGGGGCTACACCTTC. Amino acids: CASSEIDTVRGYTF.

This clonotype was seen ten or more times. The V call is TRBV11-3, the J call TRBJ1-1; no definite D call. Germline lookup yields CDR1 SGHNT and CDR2 YENEEA. The CDR3 has 13 residues. V lost 1 base, J lost 1 base, and 4 bases lay in between. This CDR3 reads CASSLVPNTEAFF. Written as DNA, the CDR3 is TGTGCCAGCAGCTTAGTTCCGAACACTGAAGCTTTCTTT.

About this clonotype: Possible read error: a much larger clone is one base away. J is TRBJ2-7 and V is TRBV5-1; D may correspond to TRBD1 or TRBD2 (6 bases each). The J call could be wrong; TRBJ2-1 is a better fit for the DNA end. CDR1 SGHRS and CDR2 YFSETQ come from the germline V gene. The CDR3 has 18 amino acids. The CDR3 DNA is TGCGCCAGCAGCTTGGACCGGGGGCGAACACTCATTACCTACGAGCAGTTCTTC. This translates into CASSLDRGRTLITYEQFF.

The chain employs TRBV19 and TRBJ2-7, with D possibly being TRBD1 or TRBD2 (5 bases each). The V end lost 0 bases, the J end lost 7 bases, and 22 bases lay between the germline ends. CDR1 LNHDA and CDR2 SQIVND come from the germline V gene (reference sequence). The CDR3 covers 17 residues. The CDR3 loop is CASSIDWSKGQRGEQYF. DNA for the CDR3: TGTGCCAGTAGTATAGATTGGAGTAAGGGGCAGAGAGGGGAGCAGTACTTC. The complete variable domain, with remaining parts taken from reference TRBV19 and TRBJ2-7, reads DGGITQSPKYLFRKEGQNVTLSCEQNLNHDAMYWYRQDPGQGLRLIYYSQIVNDFQKGDIAEGYSVSREKKESFPLTVTSAQKNPTAFYLCASSIDWSKGQRGEQYFGPGTRLTVT.

The sample holds many counts of this clonotype. This chain connects TRBV7-6 to TRBJ1-5, with a tentative D call TRBD1 (5 bases). V lost 6 bases and J 8 bases, leaving 14 bases between the germline ends. The CDR3 is made up of 13 amino acids. Per germline, CDR1 SGHVS and CDR2 FNYEAQ. This chain's CDR3 is CASSPGREKPQHF. The CDR3 bases are TGTGCCAGCAGTCCCGGCAGGGAAAAGCCCCAGCATTTT.

As for this clonotype: It may be a read error: a sequence one base away is much more abundant. The chain employs TRBV5-1 and TRBJ1-1, with a possible D match to TRBD1 (6 bases). Germline V gene data show CDR1 as SGHRS and CDR2 as YFSETQ. V lost 1 base and J 0 bases, leaving 10 bases between the germline ends. CDR3 length: 15 residues. CDR3: CASSLWGAVNTEAFF. The DNA of the CDR3 is TGCGCCAGCAGCTTGTGGGGGGCTGTGAACACTGAAGCTTTCTTT.

Turning to this clonotype: No DNA is shown, since the ends of the CDR3 on it are uncertain; the CDR3 is the one TCRdb lists. This rearrangement joins TRBV7-9 to TRBJ2-1; the table's D call TRBD2 went unverified against the DNA. Germline CDR1 SEHNR, CDR2 FQNEAQ (reference sequence). The CDR3 spans 22 residues, counting both ends. CDR3: CASSFYICSARVTSGRRNEQFF.

The table lists this clonotype with many counts. The chain employs TRBV7-8 and TRBJ2-1, with 9 bases fitting TRBD1. Germline V lookup: CDR1 SGHVS, CDR2 FQNEAQ. With 5 bases clipped from V and 4 bases from J, the junction kept 6 bases outside the gene matches. This CDR3 has 15 amino acids. The DNA for the CDR3 is TGTGCCAGCAGCGCCGGGACAGGGTCTTACAATGAGCAGTTCTTC. Protein product: CASSAGTGSYNEQFF.

This clonotype was detected ten times or more. V usage is TRBV28 and J usage is TRBJ1-4; 7 bases map to TRBD1. The ends lost 5 bases at V and 2 bases at J; junction bases unmatched: 8. Germline values: CDR1 MDHEN, CDR2 SYDVKM. There are 16 residues in the CDR3. CDR3 residues: CASSLPGGRTNEKLFF. DNA for the CDR3: TGTGCCAGCAGTCTACCAGGGGGACGGACTAATGAAAAACTGTTTTTT.

This rearrangement joins TRBV9 to TRBJ2-3, with 12 positions matching TRBD2. The trim removed 4 bases at V and 8 bases at J, leaving 8 bases unmatched. The CDR3 is made up of 15 amino acids. The germline V gene encodes CDR1 SGDLS and CDR2 YYNGEE. CDR3 bases: TGTGCCAGCAGCTCCCGGACTAGCGGGAACCCTACGCAGTATTTT. This sequence encodes CASSSRTSGNPTQYF.

This clonotype was found many times. The V gene is TRBV9, the J gene TRBJ2-1, with 9 bases lining up with TRBD1. Germline V CDR1 and CDR2: SGDLS, YYNGEE. This CDR3 spans 17 amino acids. Trimming removed 3 bases from V and 4 bases from J; junction bases left unmatched: 11. CDR3 residues: CASSARDRASEYNEQFF. The CDR3 coding sequence is TGTGCCAGCAGCGCTCGGGACAGGGCTAGCGAATACAATGAGCAGTTCTTC.

This clonotype was counted many times. The chain combines TRBV10-2 with TRBJ2-3, with a tentative D call TRBD1 (6 bases). V lost 6 bases and J 3 bases, leaving 13 bases between the germline ends. CDR1 WSHSY and CDR2 SAAADI come from the germline V gene. This CDR3 is 14 amino acids long. CDR3 sequence: CASRWGLGTDTQYF. Written as DNA, the CDR3 is TGCGCCAGCAGGTGGGGGCTTGGTACAGATACGCAGTATTTT.

The J gene is TRBJ2-5, the V gene TRBV29-1; tentative D call: TRBD1 (5 bases). Trimming took 6 bases from V and 4 from J, leaving 15 bases between them. Germline V gives CDR1 SQVTM, CDR2 ANQGSEA. The CDR3 length is 13 residues. DNA for the CDR3: TGCAGCGTCCCGGTTCAGGGCGGAGAGACCCAGTACTTC. It specifies CSVPVQGGETQYF.